This T cell receptor (beta chain) was captured by sequencing in a study of blood T cell repertoires in COVID-19. V shed 1 base and J shed 0 bases, with 9 bases lying between them. From germline, CDR1 is SGHTA and CDR2 FQGNSA. CDR3 length equals 15 residues. TCRdb's copy holds only in-frame clones and misses some; the assay was immunoSEQ multiplex PCR. The sample carries more than 120,000 clones, around 90% recorded once. V gene TRBV7-2 combines with J gene TRBJ1-2; D is possibly TRBD1 (6 bases). Source material: peripheral blood. The TCR sequence derives from a woman between 50 and 59 years old with acute or convalescent COVID-19. CDR3 region: CASSLESGANYGYTF. The CDR3 coding sequence is TGTGCCAGCAGCTTAGAATCAGGGGCTAACTATGGCTACACCTTC.